The T cell receptor beta chain described here comes from a study of T cells in localized non-small cell lung cancer. Regarding the study as a whole: It remains possible that heterogeneity exists, since only one tumor region was sequenced. Tumor trailed uninvolved adjacent lung in T cell clonality, which peaked there. Researchers found a median around 58 of the top 100 tumor clones in adjacent lung.

The data were produced by immunoSEQ multiplex PCR, yet TCRdb's version contains in-frame clones alone and is incomplete. The sample has about 41,000 clones; roughly four fifths are singletons. This clone was counted once. Its antigen remains unidentified. The CDR3 is 15 residues long. Germline-derived CDR1 and CDR2 are SGHKS and YYEKEE (reference sequence). Trimming took 0 bases from V and 3 from J, leaving 10 bases between them. The clonotype was recovered from a man between 35 and 75 years old with stage II lung adenocarcinoma. The input for sequencing was PBMCs, taken before any cancer treatment. This chain connects TRBV5-5 to TRBJ2-1; D uncertain. CDR3 sequence: CASSLADLLYNEQFF. The CDR3 DNA reads TGTGCCAGCAGCTTGGCTGATCTTCTCTACAATGAGCAGTTCTTC.